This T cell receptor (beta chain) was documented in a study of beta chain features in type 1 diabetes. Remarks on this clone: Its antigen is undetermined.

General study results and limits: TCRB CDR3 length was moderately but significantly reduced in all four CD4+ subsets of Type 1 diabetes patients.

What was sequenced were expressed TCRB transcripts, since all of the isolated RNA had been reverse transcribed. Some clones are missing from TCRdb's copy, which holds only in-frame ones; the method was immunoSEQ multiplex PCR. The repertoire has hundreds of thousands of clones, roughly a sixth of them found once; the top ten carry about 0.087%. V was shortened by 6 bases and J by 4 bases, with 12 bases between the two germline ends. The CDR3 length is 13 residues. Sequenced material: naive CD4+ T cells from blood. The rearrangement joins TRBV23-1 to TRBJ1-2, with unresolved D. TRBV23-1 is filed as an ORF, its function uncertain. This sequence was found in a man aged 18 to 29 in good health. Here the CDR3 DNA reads TGCGCCAGCAGGCCCTGGGGAGGCTATGGCTACACCTTC. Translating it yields CASRPWGGYGYTF.